Shown below are 15 T cell receptor beta chains from a single sample sequenced in a study of response to subunit inactivated influenza vaccine. Via MiXCR, TCRdb re-called the RT-PCR reads, giving one row per CDR3 protein. The sample lists about 650,000 distinct CDR3 sequences, roughly 14% occurring once. The sample in question was PBMCs from blood, obtained about 11 days after vaccination. These receptors were obtained from a man in his fifties who received an inactivated influenza vaccine.

This clonotype was counted between two and nine times. The chain couples TRBV11-2 to TRBJ2-5; 13 nucleotides line up with TRBD2. Germline loops: CDR1 SGHAT, CDR2 FQNNGV. This CDR3 has 18 amino acids. The ends lost 8 bases at V and 5 bases at J; junction bases unmatched: 17. The CDR3 DNA is TGTGCCAGCCTTGACCGGGAAGGACTAGCGGGAGTTATGGAGACCCAGTACTTC. Translating gives CASLDREGLAGVMETQYF.

This clonotype was found many times. This sequence joins TRBV4-1 and TRBJ1-1, with D perhaps TRBD1 (5 bases). V lost 0 bases, J lost 4 bases, and 12 bases lay in between. In germline, CDR1 is MGHRA, CDR2 YSYEKL. This CDR3 comprises 15 residues. The DNA for the CDR3 is TGCGCCAGCAGCCAAGATACTTGGGGGAGCACTGAAGCTTTCTTT. It specifies CASSQDTWGSTEAFF.

There are a few counts of this clonotype. V gene TRBV20-1 combines with J gene TRBJ2-2, with a possible D match to TRBD2 (6 bases). Trimming cost V 0 bases and J 6 bases, with 11 bases left between them. This CDR3 region has 14 residues. Germline CDR1 and CDR2: DFQATT and SNEGSKA (reference sequence). The CDR3: CSARDLGGPGELFF. In DNA form, the CDR3 reads TGCAGTGCTAGAGATCTGGGAGGCCCCGGGGAGCTGTTTTTT.

This clonotype was observed a few times. The rearrangement links TRBV10-3 to TRBJ2-3; 12 nucleotides line up with TRBD2. Germline lookup yields CDR1 ENHRY and CDR2 SYGVKD. With 7 bases clipped from V and 5 bases from J, the junction kept 4 bases outside the gene matches. The CDR3 is 14 amino acids. CDR3 bases: TGTGCCATCAATCCGGGACTAGCGGGAGATACGCAGTATTTT. It translates to CAINPGLAGDTQYF.

In DNA form, the CDR3 reads TGTGCCAGCACCCCCGGGACTAGCGGGAGGTACGAGCAGTACTTC. Translated, it gives CASTPGTSGRYEQYF. The chain uses TRBV6-1 and TRBJ2-7, with 15 bases that match TRBD2. Losses at the gene ends were 7 bases for V and 4 bases for J; bases not matched to a gene: 5. Germline V gene data show CDR1 as MNHNS and CDR2 as SASEGT. This CDR3 contains 15 residues.

The chain carries TRBV11-2 and TRBJ2-1, with 9 bases matching TRBD2. The CDR3 sequence is 14 residues long. V was pared by 3 bases and J by 10 bases, with 7 bases of the junction left unmatched. Germline V gene lookup returns CDR1 SGHAT and CDR2 FQNNGV. In DNA, the CDR3 is TGTGCCAGCAGCTTGGGCGGGGGGGCGTTGGAGCAGTTCTTC. Amino acids: CASSLGGGALEQFF.

This clonotype has a handful of counts. The chain uses TRBV19 and TRBJ2-4; 7 nucleotides agree with TRBD1. With 5 bases clipped from V and 0 bases from J, the junction kept 7 bases outside the gene matches. Germline-derived CDR1 and CDR2 are LNHDA and SQIVND (reference sequence). CDR3 size: 16 residues. The CDR3 bases are TGTGCCAGTAGTTACGCAGGACAGGTAGCCAAAAACATTCAGTACTTC. This codes for CASSYAGQVAKNIQYF.

This clonotype was observed a handful of times. The chain is built from TRBV7-8 and TRBJ2-1; D ambiguous. The CDR3 sequence is 13 residues long. The V gene's germline CDR1 is SGHVS and CDR2 FQNEAQ. Trimming took 5 bases from V and 5 from J, leaving 10 bases between them. Written as DNA, the CDR3 is TGTGCCAGCAGCACGAACCTTAACAATGAGCAGTTCTTC. It encodes CASSTNLNNEQFF.

The chain is built from TRBV5-6 and TRBJ2-6; TRBD1 agrees at 8 bases. This CDR3 spans 20 amino acids. V gave up 1 base and J gave up 0 bases; unmatched junction bases: 12. Germline CDR1 SGHDT, CDR2 YYEEEE. The CDR3 DNA is TGTGCCAGCAGCTTGCCTACTCCGGGACAGGTAATCTCTGGGGCCAACGTCCTGACTTTC. Amino acids: CASSLPTPGQVISGANVLTF.

The chain combines TRBV27 with TRBJ2-3, with no clear D. The CDR3 sequence is 13 residues long. CDR1 and CDR2 (germline): MNHEY, SMNVEV (reference sequence). The V and J ends lost 7 bases and 2 bases respectively, with 10 bases between them. CDR3 amino acids: CASTSRATDTQYF. CDR3 bases: TGTGCCAGCACGTCAAGGGCCACAGATACGCAGTATTTT.

The chain couples TRBV7-2 to TRBJ1-4; TRBD1 matches at 9 bases. The CDR3 has 15 residues. Germline CDR1 SGHTA, CDR2 FQGNSA. Trimming removed 5 bases from V and 5 bases from J; junction bases left unmatched: 6. In DNA, the CDR3 is TGTGCCAGCAGCCCCTACAGGGGGCTAAATGAAAAACTGTTTTTT. It translates to CASSPYRGLNEKLFF.

The CDR3 here is CASRQHPGQVYETQYF. The CDR3 region has the DNA TGTGCCAGTCGCCAACACCCCGGACAGGTCTACGAGACCCAGTACTTC. The chain has TRBV6-2 or TRBV6-3 and TRBJ2-5; 7 positions match TRBD1. In germline, CDR1 is MNHEY, CDR2 SVGEGT. This CDR3 is built from 16 residues. J was trimmed by 5 bases and V by 9 bases; bases with no gene match: 18.

The V call is TRBV7-2, the J call TRBJ2-7; D remains ambiguous. Trimming took off 1 base at V and 0 bases at J, with 10 bases between the two ends. The CDR3 length is 15 residues. Germline CDR1 SGHTA, CDR2 FQGNSA. The chain's CDR3 is CASSLGAASSYEQYF. The CDR3 DNA sequence: TGTGCCAGCAGCTTAGGGGCGGCGAGCTCCTACGAGCAGTACTTC.

This clonotype was picked up a small number of times. The V call is TRBV6-6, the J call TRBJ2-7; D may be TRBD1 (6 bases). CDR3 length: 12 amino acids. V was trimmed by 2 bases and J by 5 bases, leaving 7 bases between them. Germline V CDR1 and CDR2: MNHNY, SVGAGI (reference sequence). The CDR3 here is CASSYRDNEQYF. CDR3 sequence (DNA): TGTGCCAGCAGTTACCGGGACAACGAGCAGTACTTC.

Ten or more counts support this clonotype. This rearrangement joins TRBV4-3 to TRBJ2-7; 8 nucleotides align to TRBD1. The CDR3 covers 15 residues. Germline values: CDR1 LGHNA, CDR2 YSLEER. V trimming: 3 bases; J trimming: 7 bases; junction bases outside the gene matches: 11. The CDR3 here is CASSQSRTGKEEQYF. As DNA, the CDR3 is TGCGCCAGCAGCCAGTCGCGGACAGGGAAGGAGGAGCAGTACTTC.